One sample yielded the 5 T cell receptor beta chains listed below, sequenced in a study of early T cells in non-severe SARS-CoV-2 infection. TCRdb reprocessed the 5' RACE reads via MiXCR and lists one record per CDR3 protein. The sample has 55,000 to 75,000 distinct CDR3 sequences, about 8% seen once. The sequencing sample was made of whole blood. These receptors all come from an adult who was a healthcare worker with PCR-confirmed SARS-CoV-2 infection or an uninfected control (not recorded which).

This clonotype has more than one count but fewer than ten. The CDR3: CSARLGSNQPQHF. The CDR3 nucleotides read TGCAGTGCTCGCTTGGGGAGCAATCAGCCCCAGCATTTT. The chain carries TRBV20-1 and TRBJ1-5; no reliable D call. The CDR3 loop spans 13 amino acids. The V end lost 5 bases, the J end lost 1 base, and 9 bases lay between the germline ends. In germline, CDR1 is DFQATT, CDR2 SNEGSKA (reference sequence).

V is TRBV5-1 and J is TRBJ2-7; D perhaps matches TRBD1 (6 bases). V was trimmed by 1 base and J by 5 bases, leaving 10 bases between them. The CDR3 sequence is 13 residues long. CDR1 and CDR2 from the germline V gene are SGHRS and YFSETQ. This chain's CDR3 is CASSLTGLNEQYF. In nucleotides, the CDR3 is TGCGCCAGCAGCTTGACAGGGTTGAACGAGCAGTACTTC.

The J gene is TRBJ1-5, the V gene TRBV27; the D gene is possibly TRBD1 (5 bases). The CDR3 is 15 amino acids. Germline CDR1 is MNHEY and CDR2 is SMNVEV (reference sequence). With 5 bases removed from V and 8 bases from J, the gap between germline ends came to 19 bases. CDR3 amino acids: CASSSVEAGRKPQHF. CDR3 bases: TGTGCCAGCAGTAGTGTGGAGGCAGGGAGAAAGCCCCAGCATTTT.

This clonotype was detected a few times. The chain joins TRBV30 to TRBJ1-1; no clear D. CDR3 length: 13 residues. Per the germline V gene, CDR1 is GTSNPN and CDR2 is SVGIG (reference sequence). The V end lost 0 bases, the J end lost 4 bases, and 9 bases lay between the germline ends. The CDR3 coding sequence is TGTGCCTGGAGTGTAATCGGTGGCACTGAAGCTTTCTTT. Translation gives CAWSVIGGTEAFF.

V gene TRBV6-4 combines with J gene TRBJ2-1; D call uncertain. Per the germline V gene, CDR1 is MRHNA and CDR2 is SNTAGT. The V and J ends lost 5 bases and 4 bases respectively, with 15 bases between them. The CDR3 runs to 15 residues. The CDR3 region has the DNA TGTGCCAGCAGTAAAGAGAAAGGACCATACAATGAGCAGTTCTTC. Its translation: CASSKEKGPYNEQFF.